One T cell receptor beta chain is described in this entry. The antigen is unknown. Generated by immunoSEQ multiplex PCR, the TCRdb table keeps only in-frame clones and is missing some. The table records about 100,000 clones, approximately 90% of them present only once. This entry is derived from a study of siplizumab effects on memory and regulatory T cells. With V trimmed by 2 bases and J by 6 bases, 9 bases remained unmatched. Germline CDR1 and CDR2: SGHTA and FQGTGA. The CDR3 contains 17 residues. Broader study findings: The mean Treg-derived percentage of mappable alloreactive CD4+ clones was approximately 68% with siplizumab compared with 25% to 30% in controls. Whether proliferating Tregs in siplizumab cultures suppress was not functionally confirmed. Few alloreactive clones mapped to unstimulated subsets.

The gene calls are TRBV7-3 and TRBJ2-2; 10 bases map to TRBD2. Material: CD4+ T cells sorted from blood. The sequence was obtained from a human donor in good health. In DNA form, the CDR3 reads TGTGCCAGCAGCTTATTTACTAGCGGGAAGGTGGCCGGGGAGCTGTTTTTT. Translation: CASSLFTSGKVAGELFF.